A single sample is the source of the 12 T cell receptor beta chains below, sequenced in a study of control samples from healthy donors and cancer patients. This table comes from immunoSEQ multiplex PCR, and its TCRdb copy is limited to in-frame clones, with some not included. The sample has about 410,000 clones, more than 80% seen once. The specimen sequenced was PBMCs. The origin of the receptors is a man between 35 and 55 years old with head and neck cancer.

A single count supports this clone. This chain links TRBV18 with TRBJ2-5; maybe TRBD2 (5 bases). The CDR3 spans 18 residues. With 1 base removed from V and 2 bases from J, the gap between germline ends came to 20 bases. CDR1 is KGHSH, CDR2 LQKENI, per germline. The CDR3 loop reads CASSPQLVLSGVQETQYF. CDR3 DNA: TGTGCCAGCTCACCACAACTAGTCTTGTCCGGGGTGCAAGAGACCCAGTACTTC. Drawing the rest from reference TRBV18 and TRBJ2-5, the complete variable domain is NAGVMQNPRHLVRRRGQEARLRCSPMKGHSHVYWYRQLPEEGLKFMVYLQKENIIDESGMPKERFSAEFPKEGPSILRIQQVVRGDSAAYFCASSPQLVLSGVQETQYFGPGTRLLVL.

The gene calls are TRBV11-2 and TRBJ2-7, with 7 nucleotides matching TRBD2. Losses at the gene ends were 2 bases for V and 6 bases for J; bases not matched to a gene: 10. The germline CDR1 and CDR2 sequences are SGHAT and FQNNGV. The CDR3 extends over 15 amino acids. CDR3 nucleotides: TGTGCCAGCAGCTTAATGGTGGGAGGGCCATCCGAGCAGTACTTC. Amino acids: CASSLMVGGPSEQYF.

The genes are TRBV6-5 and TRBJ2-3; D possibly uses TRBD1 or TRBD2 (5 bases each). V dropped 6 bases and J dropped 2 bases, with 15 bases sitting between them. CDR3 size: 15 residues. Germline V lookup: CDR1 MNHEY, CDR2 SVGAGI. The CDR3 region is CASSLRRGDTDTQYF. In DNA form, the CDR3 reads TGTGCCAGCAGCCTACGGCGAGGGGACACAGATACGCAGTATTTT.

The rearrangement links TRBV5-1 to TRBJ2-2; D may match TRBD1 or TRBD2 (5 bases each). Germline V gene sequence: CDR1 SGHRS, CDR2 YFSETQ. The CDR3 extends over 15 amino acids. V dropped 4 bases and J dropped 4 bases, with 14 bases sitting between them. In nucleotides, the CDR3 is TGCGCCAGCAGCATCCGGGACCAGGCCACCGGGGAGCTGTTTTTT. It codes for CASSIRDQATGELFF.

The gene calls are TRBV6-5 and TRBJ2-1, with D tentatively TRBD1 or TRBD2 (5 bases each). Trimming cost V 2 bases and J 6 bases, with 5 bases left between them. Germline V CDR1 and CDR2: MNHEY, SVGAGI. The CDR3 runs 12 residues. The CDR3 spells CASSYGGNEQFF. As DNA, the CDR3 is TGTGCCAGCAGTTACGGGGGCAATGAGCAGTTCTTC.

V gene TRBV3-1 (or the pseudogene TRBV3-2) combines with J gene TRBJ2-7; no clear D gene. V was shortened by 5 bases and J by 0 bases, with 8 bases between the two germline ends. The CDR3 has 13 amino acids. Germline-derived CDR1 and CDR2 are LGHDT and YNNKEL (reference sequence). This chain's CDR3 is CASSKTLSYEQYF. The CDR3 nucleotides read TGTGCCAGCAGCAAGACGCTCTCCTACGAGCAGTACTTC.

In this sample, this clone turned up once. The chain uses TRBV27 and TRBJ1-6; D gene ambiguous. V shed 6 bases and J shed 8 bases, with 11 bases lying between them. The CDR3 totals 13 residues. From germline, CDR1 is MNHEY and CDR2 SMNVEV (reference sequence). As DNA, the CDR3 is TGTGCCAGCAGGGCCGTCTCGGATTCACCCCTCCACTTT. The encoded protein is CASRAVSDSPLHF.

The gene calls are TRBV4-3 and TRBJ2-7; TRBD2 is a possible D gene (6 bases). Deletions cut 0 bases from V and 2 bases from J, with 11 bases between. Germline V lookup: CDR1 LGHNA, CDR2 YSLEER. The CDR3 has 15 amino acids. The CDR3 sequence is CASSQEKGGTYEQYF. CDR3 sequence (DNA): TGCGCCAGCAGCCAAGAAAAGGGAGGAACCTACGAGCAGTACTTC.

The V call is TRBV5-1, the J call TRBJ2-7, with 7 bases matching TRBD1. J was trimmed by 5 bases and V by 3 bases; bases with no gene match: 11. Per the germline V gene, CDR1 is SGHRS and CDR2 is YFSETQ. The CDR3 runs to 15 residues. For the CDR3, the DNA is TGCGCCAGCAGCTCGGACAGGCGGGCTCGGAACGAGCAGTACTTC. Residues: CASSSDRRARNEQYF. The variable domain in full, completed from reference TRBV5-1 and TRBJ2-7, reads KAGVTQTPRYLIKTRGQQVTLSCSPISGHRSVSWYQQTPGQGLQFLFEYFSETQRNKGNFPGRFSGRQFSNSRSEMNVSTLELGDSALYLCASSSDRRARNEQYFGPGTRLTVT.

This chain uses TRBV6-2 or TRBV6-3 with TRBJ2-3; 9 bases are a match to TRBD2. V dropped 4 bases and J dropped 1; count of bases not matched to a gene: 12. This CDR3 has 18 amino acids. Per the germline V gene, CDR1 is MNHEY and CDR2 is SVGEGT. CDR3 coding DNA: TGTGCCAGCAGTTTCAGATTCAGGATAGCGGGGGGCACAGATACGCAGTATTTT. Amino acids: CASSFRFRIAGGTDTQYF.

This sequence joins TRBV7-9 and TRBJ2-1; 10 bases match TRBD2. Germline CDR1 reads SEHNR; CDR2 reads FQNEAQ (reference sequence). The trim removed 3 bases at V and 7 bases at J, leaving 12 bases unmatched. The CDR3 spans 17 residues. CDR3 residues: CASSLSILAGELNEQFF. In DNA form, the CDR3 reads TGTGCCAGCAGCTTGAGTATCCTAGCGGGGGAATTGAATGAGCAGTTCTTC. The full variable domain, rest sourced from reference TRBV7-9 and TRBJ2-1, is DTGVSQNPRHKITKRGQNVTFRCDPISEHNRLYWYRQTLGQGPEFLTYFQNEAQLEKSRLLSDRFSAERPKGSFSTLEIQRTEQGDSAMYLCASSLSILAGELNEQFFGPGTRLTVL.

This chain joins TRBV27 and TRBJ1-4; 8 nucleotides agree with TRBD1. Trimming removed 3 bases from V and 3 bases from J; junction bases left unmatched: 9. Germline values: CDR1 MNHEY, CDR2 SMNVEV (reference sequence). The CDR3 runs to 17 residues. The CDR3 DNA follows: TGTGCCAGCAGTTTTTGGCCAGGGGGCCGATCTAATGAAAAACTGTTTTTT. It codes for CASSFWPGGRSNEKLFF.